This T cell receptor (beta chain) was identified in a study of T cells in Graves' hyperthyroidism and ophthalmopathy. This CDR3 is built from 13 residues. The ends were cut back, 5 bases at V and 3 bases at J, with 11 bases in the middle. Germline lookup yields CDR1 MNHEY and CDR2 SVGEGT. Findings of the study overall: Ophthalmopathy, which appeared later, was predicted by the model a median around 6.5 months before onset. In simple terms, a model built on 13 V-J features told ophthalmopathy apart from stable hyperthyroidism.

Graves' hyperthyroidism showing no ophthalmopathy progression within 18 months was considered stable. TCR beta CDR3 sequences were amplified from RNA transcripts. The HTBI primer set served for first-round RT-PCR of the TCR CDR3. MiXCR, run by TCRdb on the multiplex PCR reads, gives a single entry per CDR3 protein. There are roughly 740,000 distinct CDR3 sequences in the sample; 16% occur only once, and under 9.5% lies in the top ten. About this clonotype: The target antigen is unknown.

This sequence was found in a young man with Graves' hyperthyroidism. The V and J genes are TRBV6-2 or TRBV6-3 and TRBJ2-7; D is undetermined. The sample was blood. In DNA form, the CDR3 reads TGTGCCAGCAGTCCTGACACACGCTACGAGCAGTACTTC. Amino acids: CASSPDTRYEQYF.